This T cell receptor beta chain was recovered during a study of blood T cell repertoires in COVID-19. Looking at the study overall: Samples of COVID-19 (acute and convalescent) were obtained from the United States, Italy and Spain.

This CDR3 has 15 residues. The junction had 2 bases not matched to a gene; V was cut back by 2 bases and J by 0 bases. Per the germline V gene, CDR1 is KGHSH and CDR2 is LQKENI. Here immunoSEQ multiplex PCR was the method, and the copy in TCRdb shows in-frame clones only, minus some. Here the sample spans approximately 300,000 clones, about 85% being singletons. Specimen: peripheral blood. The rearrangement links TRBV18 to TRBJ1-2; 8 bases line up with TRBD1. The receptor was derived from a man younger than 35 with active or convalescent COVID-19. The CDR3 nucleotides are TGTGCCAGCTCACCAACGGGACAGGCTAACTATGGCTACACCTTC. Its protein is CASSPTGQANYGYTF.